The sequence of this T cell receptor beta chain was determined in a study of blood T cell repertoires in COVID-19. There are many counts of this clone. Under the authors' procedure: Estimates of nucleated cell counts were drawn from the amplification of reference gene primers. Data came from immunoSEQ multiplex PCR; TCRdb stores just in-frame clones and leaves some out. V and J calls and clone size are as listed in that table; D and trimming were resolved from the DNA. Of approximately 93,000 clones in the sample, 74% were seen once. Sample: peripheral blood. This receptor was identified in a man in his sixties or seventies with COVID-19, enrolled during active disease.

The CDR3 DNA reads TGTGCCAGCTCACCAGGGCTAGCGGGAATCGGGGAGCAGTTCTTC. As protein: CASSPGLAGIGEQFF. This chain joins TRBV18 and TRBJ2-1; 9 nucleotides agree with TRBD2. The length of the CDR3 is 15 residues. Trimming cost V 2 bases and J 10 bases; bases outside gene matches: 9. The germline gives CDR1 KGHSH, CDR2 LQKENI.